The 14 T cell receptor beta chains reported below all come from one sample, sequenced in a study of PD-1 blockade in classical Hodgkin lymphoma. After autologous stem cell transplantation all patients relapsed, and prior brentuximab vedotin exposure differed between cohorts. Method: immunoSEQ multiplex PCR; TCRdb's copy keeps in-frame clones and lacks some. Of about 110,000 clones listed, roughly nine tenths are singletons. The specimen was peripheral blood mononuclear cells (PBMCs), collected before the second cycle of nivolumab. The source is a human donor with classical Hodgkin lymphoma.

The chain carries TRBV7-9 and TRBJ1-1; no clear D gene. Between the trimmed V and J ends, which lost 5 bases and 1 base, there was a span of 8 bases. CDR1 is SEHNR and CDR2 is FQNEAQ in the germline V gene (reference sequence). The CDR3 loop spans 13 amino acids. CDR3 DNA: TGTGCCAGCAGCCCGCGGAGGAACACTGAAGCTTTCTTT. Its translation is CASSPRRNTEAFF.

The table lists this clone with a count of one. The genes are TRBV12-5 and TRBJ1-5, with D possibly being TRBD1 (5 bases). CDR1 is LGHNT, CDR2 FRNRAP, per germline. This CDR3 contains 15 residues. V lost 2 bases and J lost 1, with 9 bases in between. The CDR3 loop is CASGLKGPSNQPQHF. CDR3 bases: TGTGCTAGTGGTTTGAAGGGGCCGAGCAATCAGCCCCAGCATTTT.

The chain combines TRBV30 with TRBJ1-1; D remains unclear. This CDR3 region has 15 residues. Trimming cost V 0 bases and J 6 bases, with 17 bases left between them. In germline, CDR1 is GTSNPN, CDR2 SVGIG (reference sequence). The CDR3 is CAWSVRPDRPAEAFF. CDR3 in DNA: TGTGCCTGGAGTGTAAGGCCGGACCGACCAGCTGAAGCTTTCTTT.

The chain recombines TRBV5-4 with TRBJ1-2; D may be TRBD1 (5 bases). The CDR3 loop spans 12 amino acids. The V and J ends lost 1 base and 5 bases respectively, with 6 bases between them. Germline V gene sequence: CDR1 SGHNT, CDR2 YYREEE (reference sequence). The DNA of the CDR3 is TGTGCCAGCAGCTTGTCAGGGTATGGCTACACCTTC. Encoded protein: CASSLSGYGYTF.

This chain joins TRBV25-1 and TRBJ2-3; D tentatively fits TRBD1 or TRBD2 (6 bases each). Germline loops: CDR1 MGHDK, CDR2 SYGVNS. The CDR3 extends over 17 amino acids. Trimming cost V 1 base and J 3 bases, with 17 bases left between them. The CDR3 spells CASSESPRLGGTDTQYF. The CDR3 nucleotides read TGTGCCAGCAGTGAATCCCCGAGGCTAGGGGGGACAGATACGCAGTATTTT.

The rearrangement links TRBV18 to TRBJ2-7, with TRBD1 matching 8 bases. There are 16 residues in the CDR3. Germline V gene lookup returns CDR1 KGHSH and CDR2 LQKENI. After removal of 1 base from V and 5 bases from J, the junction contained 10 bases not matched to a gene. The CDR3 region has the DNA TGTGCCAGCTCACCACGGCTACAGGGGGTTGTGGACGAGCAGTACTTC. It is translated as CASSPRLQGVVDEQYF.

This rearrangement joins TRBV9 to TRBJ2-6; 9 positions agree with TRBD1. The CDR3 contains 18 residues. Trimming took 3 bases from V and 0 from J; bases not matched to a gene: 7. Germline loops: CDR1 SGDLS, CDR2 YYNGEE. DNA for the CDR3: TGTGCCAGCAGCGGGACCGGGACAGGGAGCTCTGGGGCCAACGTCCTGACTTTC. Amino acid sequence: CASSGTGTGSSGANVLTF.

On this clone: The same CDR3 arises from other DNA sequences in this sample as well. The chain recombines TRBV6-5 with TRBJ1-2; tentative D call: TRBD1 (5 bases). Germline loops: CDR1 MNHEY, CDR2 SVGAGI. V lost 2 bases to trimming and J lost 4 bases, with 5 bases between them. This CDR3 is 12 amino acids long. The CDR3 region has the DNA TGTGCCAGCAGTTACGGGGGCTATGGCTACACCTTC. This translates into CASSYGGYGYTF.

This rearrangement joins TRBV4-2 to TRBJ1-5; D is possibly TRBD1 (6 bases). The CDR3 is made up of 16 amino acids. Germline values: CDR1 LGHNA, CDR2 YNFKEQ. V was trimmed by 0 bases and J by 6 bases, leaving 15 bases between them. The CDR3: CASSQDWARGIQPQHF. CDR3 sequence (DNA): TGTGCCAGCAGCCAAGATTGGGCCAGGGGTATTCAGCCCCAGCATTTT.

The V and J genes are TRBV5-1 and TRBJ1-2; D gene ambiguous. The CDR3 totals 12 residues. Germline V gene sequence: CDR1 SGHRS, CDR2 YFSETQ. The ends were cut back, 4 bases at V and 4 bases at J, with 8 bases in the middle. CDR3 DNA sequence: TGCGCCAGCAGCCCGGGAGGCTATGGCTACACCTTC. It is translated as CASSPGGYGYTF.

The rearrangement joins TRBV15 to TRBJ2-1; 8 bases map to TRBD1. With V trimmed by 0 bases and J by 6 bases, 13 bases remained unmatched. Germline-derived CDR1 and CDR2 are LNHNV and YYDKDF (reference sequence). The CDR3 loop spans 18 amino acids. CDR3 residues: CATSRDIWAGGSLNEQFF. CDR3 DNA: TGTGCCACCAGCAGAGATATTTGGGCAGGGGGCTCCCTCAATGAGCAGTTCTTC.

This chain connects TRBV7-2 to TRBJ2-6, with unresolved D. Germline CDR1 and CDR2: SGHTA and FQGNSA. The CDR3 totals 16 residues. Trimming took 5 bases from V and 1 from J, leaving 12 bases between them. For the CDR3, the DNA is TGTGCCAGCAGCCCACTTAAGAGTTCTGGGGCCAACGTCCTGACTTTC. Protein: CASSPLKSSGANVLTF.

In its sample, this clone was seen a few times. The gene calls are TRBV5-6 and TRBJ1-2; 9 bases fit TRBD1. V was pared by 3 bases and J by 8 bases, with 8 bases of the junction left unmatched. Germline V CDR1 and CDR2: SGHDT, YYEEEE. This CDR3 comprises 14 residues. The CDR3 loop is CASSYTTGGRGYTF. The CDR3 coding sequence is TGTGCCAGCAGCTATACTACAGGGGGCAGGGGCTACACCTTC.

This chain connects TRBV7-9 to TRBJ2-7; 9 bases align to TRBD2. The length of the CDR3 is 16 residues. Unmatched junction bases numbered 7, after V lost 0 bases and J lost 4 bases. In germline, CDR1 is SEHNR, CDR2 FQNEAQ (reference sequence). The CDR3 here is CASSLAQVAGVYEQYF. As DNA, the CDR3 is TGTGCCAGCAGCTTAGCGCAGGTAGCGGGAGTTTACGAGCAGTACTTC.